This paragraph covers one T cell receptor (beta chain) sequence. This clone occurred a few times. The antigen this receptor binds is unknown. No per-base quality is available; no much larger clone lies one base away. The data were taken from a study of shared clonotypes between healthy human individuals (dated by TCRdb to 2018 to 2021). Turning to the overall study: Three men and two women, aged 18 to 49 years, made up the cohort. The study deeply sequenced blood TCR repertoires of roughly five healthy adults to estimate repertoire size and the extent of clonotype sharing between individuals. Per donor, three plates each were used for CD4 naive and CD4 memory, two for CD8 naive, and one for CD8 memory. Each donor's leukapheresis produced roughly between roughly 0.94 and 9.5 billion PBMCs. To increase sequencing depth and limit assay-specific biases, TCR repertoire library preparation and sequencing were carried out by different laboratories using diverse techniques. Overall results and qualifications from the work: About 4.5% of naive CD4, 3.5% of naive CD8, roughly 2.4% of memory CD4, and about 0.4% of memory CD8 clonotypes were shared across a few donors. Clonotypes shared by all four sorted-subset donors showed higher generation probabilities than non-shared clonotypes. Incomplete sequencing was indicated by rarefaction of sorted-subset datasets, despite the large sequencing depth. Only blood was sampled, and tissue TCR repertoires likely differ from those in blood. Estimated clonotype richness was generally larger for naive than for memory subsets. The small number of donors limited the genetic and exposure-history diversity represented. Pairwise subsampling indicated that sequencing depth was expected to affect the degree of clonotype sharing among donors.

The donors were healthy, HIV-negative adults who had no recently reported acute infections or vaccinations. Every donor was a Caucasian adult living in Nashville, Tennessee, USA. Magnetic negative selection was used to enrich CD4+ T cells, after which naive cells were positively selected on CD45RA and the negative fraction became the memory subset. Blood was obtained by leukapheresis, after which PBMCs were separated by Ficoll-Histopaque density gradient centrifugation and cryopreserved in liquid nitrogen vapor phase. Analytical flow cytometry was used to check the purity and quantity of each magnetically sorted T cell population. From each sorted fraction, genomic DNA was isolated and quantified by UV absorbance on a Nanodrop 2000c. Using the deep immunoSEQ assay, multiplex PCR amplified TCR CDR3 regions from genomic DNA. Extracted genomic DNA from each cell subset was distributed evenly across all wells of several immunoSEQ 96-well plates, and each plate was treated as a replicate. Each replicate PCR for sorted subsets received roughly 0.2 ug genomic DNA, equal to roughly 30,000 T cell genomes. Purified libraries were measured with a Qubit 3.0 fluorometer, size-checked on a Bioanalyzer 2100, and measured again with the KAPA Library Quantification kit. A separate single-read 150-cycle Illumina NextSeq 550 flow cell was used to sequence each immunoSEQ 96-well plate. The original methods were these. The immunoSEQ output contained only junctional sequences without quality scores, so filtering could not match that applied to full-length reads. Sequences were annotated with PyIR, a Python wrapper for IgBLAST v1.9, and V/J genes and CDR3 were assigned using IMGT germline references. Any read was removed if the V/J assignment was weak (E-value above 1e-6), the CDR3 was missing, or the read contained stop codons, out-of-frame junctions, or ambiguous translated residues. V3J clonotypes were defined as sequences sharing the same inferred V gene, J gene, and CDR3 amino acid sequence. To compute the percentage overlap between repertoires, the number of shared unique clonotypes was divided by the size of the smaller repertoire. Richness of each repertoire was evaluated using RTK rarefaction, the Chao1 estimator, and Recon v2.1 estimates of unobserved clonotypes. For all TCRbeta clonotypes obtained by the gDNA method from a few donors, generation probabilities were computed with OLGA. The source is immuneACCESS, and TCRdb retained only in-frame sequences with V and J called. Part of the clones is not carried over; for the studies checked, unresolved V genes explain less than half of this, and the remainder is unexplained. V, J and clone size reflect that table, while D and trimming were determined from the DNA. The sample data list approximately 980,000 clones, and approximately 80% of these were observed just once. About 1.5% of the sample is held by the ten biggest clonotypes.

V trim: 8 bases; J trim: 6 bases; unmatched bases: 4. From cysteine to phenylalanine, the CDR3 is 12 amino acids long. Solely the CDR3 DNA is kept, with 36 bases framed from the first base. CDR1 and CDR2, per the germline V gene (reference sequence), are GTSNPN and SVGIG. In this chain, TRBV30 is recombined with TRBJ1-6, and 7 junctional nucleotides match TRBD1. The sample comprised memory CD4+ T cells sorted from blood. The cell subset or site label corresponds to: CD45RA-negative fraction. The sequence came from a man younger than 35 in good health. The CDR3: CAGGQTNSPLHF. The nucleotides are TGTGCCGGGGGACAGACTAATTCACCCCTCCACTTT.